Shown below are 5 T cell receptor beta chains from a single sample sequenced in a study of blood T cells in healthy people across ages. Using a J-beta primer mix together with a sample-barcoded 5' primer, a second PCR was run for about 6 to 11 cycles. TCRdb re-called the 5' RACE reads through MiXCR, storing one row per CDR3 protein. Found here are approximately 810,000 distinct CDR3 sequences, about 28% of them singletons; the top ten hold roughly 17%. Input material: blood. These receptors were obtained from an elderly woman in good health.

The chain carries TRBV20-1 and TRBJ2-5; D is uncertain. Germline loops: CDR1 DFQATT, CDR2 SNEGSKA (reference sequence). This CDR3 contains 12 residues. Trimming took 1 base from V and 4 from J, leaving 7 bases between them. The CDR3 loop is CSARGLPETQYF. CDR3 sequence (DNA): TGCAGTGCTAGAGGACTCCCAGAGACCCAGTACTTC.

The chain combines TRBV28 with TRBJ2-1; tentatively, D is TRBD1 or TRBD2 (5 bases each). The V end lost 7 bases, the J end lost 10 bases, and 23 bases lay between the germline ends. In germline, CDR1 is MDHEN, CDR2 SYDVKM. The CDR3 has 15 residues. Here the CDR3 DNA reads TGTGCCAGCATGAAGATAGGGGCTAGCCTTGGAGAGCAGTTCTTC. Protein product: CASMKIGASLGEQFF.

This clonotype showed up many times. The chain has TRBV11-2 and TRBJ2-1, with 9 bases fitting TRBD2. This CDR3 contains 15 residues. In germline, CDR1 is SGHAT, CDR2 FQNNGV. V lost 2 bases, J lost 6 bases, and 5 bases stayed unmatched. CDR3 region: CASSLPGLASNEQFF. The DNA for the CDR3 is TGTGCCAGCAGCTTACCGGGACTAGCCTCCAATGAGCAGTTCTTC.

The sample holds a few counts of this clonotype. This chain's CDR3 is CASSRQGLYNEQFF. Written as DNA, the CDR3 is TGTGCCAGCTCACGACAGGGGCTCTACAATGAGCAGTTCTTC. This sequence joins TRBV18 and TRBJ2-1, with 8 nucleotides matching TRBD1. The CDR3 is 14 residues long. J gave up 3 bases and V 4 bases, and 2 bases lay outside the gene matches. Looked up from germline, CDR1 is KGHSH and CDR2 is LQKENI.

This clonotype was seen at least ten times. CDR3 DNA: TGTGCCAGCAGCTTGGACAGGGGCTCGGTAGGCTACACCTTC. Its translation is CASSLDRGSVGYTF. This chain uses TRBV7-2 with TRBJ1-2; 9 bases are a match to TRBD1. The CDR3 extends over 14 amino acids. J lost 8 bases, V lost 3 bases, and 7 bases had no gene match. Germline V gene lookup returns CDR1 SGHTA and CDR2 FQGNSA.